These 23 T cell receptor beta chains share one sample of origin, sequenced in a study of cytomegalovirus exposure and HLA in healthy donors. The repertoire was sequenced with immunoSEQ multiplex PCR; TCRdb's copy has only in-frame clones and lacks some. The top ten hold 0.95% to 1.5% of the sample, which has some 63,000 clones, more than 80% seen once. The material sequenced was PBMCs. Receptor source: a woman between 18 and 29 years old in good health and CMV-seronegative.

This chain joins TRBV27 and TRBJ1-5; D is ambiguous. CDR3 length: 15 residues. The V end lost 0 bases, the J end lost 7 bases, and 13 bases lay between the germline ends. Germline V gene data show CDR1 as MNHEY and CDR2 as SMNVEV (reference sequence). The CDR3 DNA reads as TGTGCCAGCAGTTTATCGGATGAGCCCGGGCAGCCCCAGCATTTT. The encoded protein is CASSLSDEPGQPQHF.

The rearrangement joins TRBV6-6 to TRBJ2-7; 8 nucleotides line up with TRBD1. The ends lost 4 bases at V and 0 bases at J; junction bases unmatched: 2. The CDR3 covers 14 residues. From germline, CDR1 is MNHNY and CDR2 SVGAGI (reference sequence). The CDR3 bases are TGTGCCAGCAGTTTAACAGGGGGCTCCTACGAGCAGTACTTC. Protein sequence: CASSLTGGSYEQYF.

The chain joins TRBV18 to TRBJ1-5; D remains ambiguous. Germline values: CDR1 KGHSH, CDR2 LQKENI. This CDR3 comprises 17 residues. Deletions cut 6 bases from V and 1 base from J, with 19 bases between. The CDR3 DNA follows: TGTGCCAGCTCCCAGAGTGGGCAGACCTCGAGCAATCAGCCCCAGCATTTT. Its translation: CASSQSGQTSSNQPQHF.

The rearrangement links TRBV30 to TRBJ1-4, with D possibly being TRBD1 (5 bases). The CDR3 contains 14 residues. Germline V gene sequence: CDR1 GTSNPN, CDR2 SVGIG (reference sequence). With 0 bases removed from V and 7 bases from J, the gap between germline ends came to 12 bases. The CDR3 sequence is CAWSVKGGTEKLFF. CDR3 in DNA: TGTGCCTGGAGTGTGAAGGGAGGGACTGAAAAACTGTTTTTT.

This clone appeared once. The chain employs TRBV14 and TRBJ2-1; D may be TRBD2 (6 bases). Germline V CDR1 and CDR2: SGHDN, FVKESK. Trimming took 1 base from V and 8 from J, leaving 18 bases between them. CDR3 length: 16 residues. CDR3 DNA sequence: TGTGCCAGCAGCCAAGTGGGTGGCGGGGCTGGTTATGAGCAGTTCTTC. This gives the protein CASSQVGGGAGYEQFF.

In DNA form, the CDR3 reads TGTGCCAGCAGGGGGCCTTTGAAACCTGAAGCTTTCTTT. This codes for CASRGPLKPEAFF. This chain uses TRBV6-1 with TRBJ1-1; D might be TRBD1 (5 bases). V lost 6 bases and J 6 bases, leaving 14 bases between the germline ends. The germline V gene encodes CDR1 MNHNS and CDR2 SASEGT. This CDR3 has 13 amino acids.

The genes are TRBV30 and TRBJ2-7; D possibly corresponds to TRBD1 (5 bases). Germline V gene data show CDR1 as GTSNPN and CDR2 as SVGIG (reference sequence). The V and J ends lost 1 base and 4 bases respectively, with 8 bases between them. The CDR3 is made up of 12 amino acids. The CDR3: CAWSAGRYEQYF. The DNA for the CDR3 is TGTGCCTGGAGTGCAGGGCGGTACGAGCAGTACTTC.

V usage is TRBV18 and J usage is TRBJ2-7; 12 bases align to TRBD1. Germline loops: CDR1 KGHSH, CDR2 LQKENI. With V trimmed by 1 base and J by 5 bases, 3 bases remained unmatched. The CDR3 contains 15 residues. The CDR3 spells CASSPRDRGLNEQYF. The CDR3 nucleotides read TGTGCCAGCTCACCACGGGACAGGGGGCTCAACGAGCAGTACTTC.

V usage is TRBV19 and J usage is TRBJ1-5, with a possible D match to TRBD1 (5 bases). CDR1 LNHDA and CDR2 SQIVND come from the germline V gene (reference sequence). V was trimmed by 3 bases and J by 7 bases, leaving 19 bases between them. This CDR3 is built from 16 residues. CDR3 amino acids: CASSITPQGSGQPQHF. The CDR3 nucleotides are TGTGCCAGTAGTATCACTCCGCAGGGAAGTGGCCAGCCCCAGCATTTT. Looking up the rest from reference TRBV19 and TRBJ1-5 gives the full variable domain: DGGITQSPKYLFRKEGQNVTLSCEQNLNHDAMYWYRQDPGQGLRLIYYSQIVNDFQKGDIAEGYSVSREKKESFPLTVTSAQKNPTAFYLCASSITPQGSGQPQHFGDGTRLSIL.

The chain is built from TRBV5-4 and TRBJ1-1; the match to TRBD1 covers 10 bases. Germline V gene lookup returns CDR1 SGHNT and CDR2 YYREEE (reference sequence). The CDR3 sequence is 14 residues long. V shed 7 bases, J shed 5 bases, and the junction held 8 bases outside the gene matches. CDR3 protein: CASGQGGARTEAFF. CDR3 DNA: TGTGCCAGCGGACAGGGGGGGGCGAGGACTGAAGCTTTCTTT.

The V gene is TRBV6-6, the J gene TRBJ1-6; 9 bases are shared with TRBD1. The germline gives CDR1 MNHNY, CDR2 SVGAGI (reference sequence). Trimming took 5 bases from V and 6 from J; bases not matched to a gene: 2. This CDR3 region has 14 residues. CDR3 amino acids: CASSRTGVNSPLHF. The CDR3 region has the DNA TGTGCCAGCAGTCGGACAGGGGTTAATTCACCCCTCCACTTT.

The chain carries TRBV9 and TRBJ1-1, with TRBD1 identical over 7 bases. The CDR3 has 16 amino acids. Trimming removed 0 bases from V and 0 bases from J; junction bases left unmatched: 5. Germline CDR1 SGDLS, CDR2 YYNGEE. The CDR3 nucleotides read TGTGCCAGCAGCGTAGGGACAGGTGTTATGAACACTGAAGCTTTCTTT. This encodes CASSVGTGVMNTEAFF. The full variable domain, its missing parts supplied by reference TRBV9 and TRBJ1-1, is DSGVTQTPKHLITATGQRVTLRCSPRSGDLSVYWYQQSLDQGLQFLIQYYNGEERAKGNILERFSAQQFPDLHSELNLSSLELGDSALYFCASSVGTGVMNTEAFFGQGTRLTVV.

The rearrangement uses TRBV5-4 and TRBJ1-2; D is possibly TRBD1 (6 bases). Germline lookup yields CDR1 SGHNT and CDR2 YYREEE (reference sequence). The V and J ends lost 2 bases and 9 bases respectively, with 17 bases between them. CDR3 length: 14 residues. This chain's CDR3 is CASSFAGTPVRYTF. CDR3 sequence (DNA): TGTGCCAGCAGCTTTGCCGGGACACCGGTACGCTACACCTTC.

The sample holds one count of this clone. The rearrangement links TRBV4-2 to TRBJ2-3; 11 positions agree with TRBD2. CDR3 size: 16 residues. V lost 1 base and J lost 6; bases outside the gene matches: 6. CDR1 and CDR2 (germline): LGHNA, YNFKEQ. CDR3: CASSQGSGGARDTQYF. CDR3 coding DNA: TGTGCCAGCAGCCAAGGTAGCGGGGGGGCCCGGGATACGCAGTATTTT.

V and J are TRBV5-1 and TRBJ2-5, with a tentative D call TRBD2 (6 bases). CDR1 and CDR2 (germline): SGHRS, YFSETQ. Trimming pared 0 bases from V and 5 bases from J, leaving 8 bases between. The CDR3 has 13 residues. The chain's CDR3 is CASSLAGRETQYF. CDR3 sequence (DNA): TGCGCCAGCAGCTTGGCGGGGAGGGAGACCCAGTACTTC.

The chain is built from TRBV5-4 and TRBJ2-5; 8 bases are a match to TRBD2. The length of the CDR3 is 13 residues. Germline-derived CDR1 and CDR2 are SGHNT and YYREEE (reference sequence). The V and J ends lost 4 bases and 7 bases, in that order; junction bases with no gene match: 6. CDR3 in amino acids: CASSPGGGGTQYF. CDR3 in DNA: TGTGCCAGCAGCCCGGGAGGGGGGGGGACCCAGTACTTC.

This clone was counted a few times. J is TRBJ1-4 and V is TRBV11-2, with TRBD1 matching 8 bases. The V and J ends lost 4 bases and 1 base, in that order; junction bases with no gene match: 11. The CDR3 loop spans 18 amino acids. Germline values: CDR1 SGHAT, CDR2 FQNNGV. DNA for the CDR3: TGTGCCAGCAGCTCAGGACAGGGATCTTATAGAACTAATGAAAAACTGTTTTTT. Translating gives CASSSGQGSYRTNEKLFF. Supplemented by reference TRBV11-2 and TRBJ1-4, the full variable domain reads EAGVAQSPRYKIIEKRQSVAFWCNPISGHATLYWYQQILGQGPKLLIQFQNNGVVDDSQLPKDRFSAERLKGVDSTLKIQPAKLEDSAVYLCASSSGQGSYRTNEKLFFGSGTQLSVL.

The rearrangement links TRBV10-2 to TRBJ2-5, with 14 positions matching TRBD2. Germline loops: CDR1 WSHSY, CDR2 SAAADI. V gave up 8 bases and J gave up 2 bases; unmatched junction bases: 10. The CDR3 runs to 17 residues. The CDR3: CASEGLAGAGRQETQYF. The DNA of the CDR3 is TGCGCCAGCGAGGGACTAGCGGGAGCGGGGCGACAAGAGACCCAGTACTTC.

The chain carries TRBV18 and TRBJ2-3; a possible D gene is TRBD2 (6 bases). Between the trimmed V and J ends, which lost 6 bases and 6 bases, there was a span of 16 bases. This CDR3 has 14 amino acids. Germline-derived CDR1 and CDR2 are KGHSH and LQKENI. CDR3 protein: CASSAGPGVDTQYF. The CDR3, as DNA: TGTGCCAGCTCCGCCGGCCCGGGGGTGGATACGCAGTATTTT.

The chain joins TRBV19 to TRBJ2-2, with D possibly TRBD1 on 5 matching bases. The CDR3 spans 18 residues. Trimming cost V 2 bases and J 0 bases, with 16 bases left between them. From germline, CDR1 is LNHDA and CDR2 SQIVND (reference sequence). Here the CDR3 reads CASSIFGPDSSNTGELFF. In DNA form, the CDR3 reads TGTGCCAGTAGTATATTCGGCCCCGACAGTTCGAACACCGGGGAGCTGTTTTTT.

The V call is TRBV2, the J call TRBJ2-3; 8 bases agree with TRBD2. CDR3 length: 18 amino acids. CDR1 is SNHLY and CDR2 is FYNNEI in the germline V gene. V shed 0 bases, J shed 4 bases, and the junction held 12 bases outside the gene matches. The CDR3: CASSEAGRRGVPSDTQYF. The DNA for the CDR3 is TGTGCCAGCAGTGAAGCGGGTCGGCGGGGGGTACCGTCAGATACGCAGTATTTT.

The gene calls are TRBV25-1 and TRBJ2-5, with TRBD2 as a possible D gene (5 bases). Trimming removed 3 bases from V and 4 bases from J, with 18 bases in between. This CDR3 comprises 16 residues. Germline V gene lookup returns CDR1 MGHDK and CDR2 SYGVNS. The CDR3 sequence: CASSDGVTPRGETQYF. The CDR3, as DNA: TGTGCCAGCAGTGATGGGGTGACCCCACGGGGAGAGACCCAGTACTTC.

This CDR3 reads CASSLDMASGVAGELFF. The CDR3 coding sequence is TGTGCCAGCAGCTTAGATATGGCTAGCGGGGTCGCCGGGGAGCTGTTTTTT. The chain links TRBV11-3 to TRBJ2-2; 9 positions agree with TRBD2. Losses at the gene ends were 0 bases for V and 6 bases for J; bases not matched to a gene: 8. The CDR3 contains 17 residues. Germline CDR1 reads SGHNT; CDR2 reads YENEEA.